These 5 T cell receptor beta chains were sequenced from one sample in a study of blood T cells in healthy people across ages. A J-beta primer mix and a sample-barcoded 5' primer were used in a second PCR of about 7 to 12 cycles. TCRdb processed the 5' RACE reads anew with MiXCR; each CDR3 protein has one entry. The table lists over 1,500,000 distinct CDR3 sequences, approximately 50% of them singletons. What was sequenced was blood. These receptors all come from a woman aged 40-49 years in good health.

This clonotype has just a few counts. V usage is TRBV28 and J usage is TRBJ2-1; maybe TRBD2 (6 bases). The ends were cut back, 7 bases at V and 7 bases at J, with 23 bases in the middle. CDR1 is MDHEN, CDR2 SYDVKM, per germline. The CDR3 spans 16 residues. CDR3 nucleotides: TGTGCCAGCACGGGTCCCAACGGAGGGATAAGGAATGAGCAGTTCTTC. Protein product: CASTGPNGGIRNEQFF.

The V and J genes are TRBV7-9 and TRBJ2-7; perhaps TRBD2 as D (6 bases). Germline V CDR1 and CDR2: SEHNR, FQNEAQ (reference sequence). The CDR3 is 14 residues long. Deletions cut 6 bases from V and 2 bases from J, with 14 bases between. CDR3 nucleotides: TGTGCCAGCAGTCGCCAAGCGGGCCCCTACGAGCAGTACTTC. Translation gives CASSRQAGPYEQYF.

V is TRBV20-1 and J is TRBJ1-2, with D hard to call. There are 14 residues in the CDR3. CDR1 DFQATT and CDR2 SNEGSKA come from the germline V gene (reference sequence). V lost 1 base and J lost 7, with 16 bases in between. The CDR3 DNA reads TGCAGTGCTAGAGTCGACGGTTCAAAGGGTGGCTACACCTTC. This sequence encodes CSARVDGSKGGYTF.

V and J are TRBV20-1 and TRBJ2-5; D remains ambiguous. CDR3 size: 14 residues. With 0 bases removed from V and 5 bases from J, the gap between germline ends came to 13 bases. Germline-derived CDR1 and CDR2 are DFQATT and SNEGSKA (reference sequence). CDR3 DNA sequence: TGCAGTGCTAGAGATAGTCCGGGCCGCGAGACCCAGTACTTC. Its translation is CSARDSPGRETQYF.

CDR3 sequence: CASSDRGGGEQFF. In DNA, the CDR3 is TGCGCCAGCAGTGATAGGGGGGGAGGCGAGCAGTTCTTC. The chain joins TRBV10-2 to TRBJ2-1; D is possibly TRBD2 (7 bases). The CDR3 length is 13 residues. The ends were cut back, 3 bases at V and 10 bases at J, with 13 bases in the middle. The V gene's germline CDR1 is WSHSY and CDR2 SAAADI.